These T cell receptor beta chains were read from a single sample in a study of T cells in Graves' hyperthyroidism and ophthalmopathy. TCRdb re-called the multiplex PCR reads through MiXCR, storing one row per CDR3 protein. Counted here are about 200,000 distinct CDR3 sequences, around 17% occurring once; the ten biggest clones make up approximately 56%. Sequencing was done on a sample of blood. The receptors here all came from a woman in her 50s with Graves' hyperthyroidism. Each CDR3 is given without its conserved first and last residue. The order of the fields is D gene, J gene, V gene, CDR3 protein. A D gene is named only where the DNA matches it firmly.

D gene: TRBD2; J gene: TRBJ2-1; V gene: TRBV20-1; CDR3 protein: SARLASGRGNNEQF
D gene: -; J gene: TRBJ2-7; V gene: TRBV24-1; CDR3 protein: ATSGYRSYEQY
D gene: -; J gene: TRBJ2-3; V gene: TRBV20-1; CDR3 protein: SAPSPTDTQY
D gene: -; J gene: TRBJ2-7; V gene: TRBV30; CDR3 protein: AWSGGRDYEQY
D gene: TRBD1; J gene: TRBJ2-7; V gene: TRBV11-2; CDR3 protein: ASRVKPGQAYEQY
D gene: -; J gene: TRBJ2-1; V gene: TRBV4-2; CDR3 protein: ASSQADGREQF
D gene: TRBD2; J gene: TRBJ2-3; V gene: TRBV9; CDR3 protein: ASSETSGRTDTQY
D gene: -; J gene: TRBJ1-1; V gene: TRBV2; CDR3 protein: ASIPEMGNTEAF
D gene: -; J gene: TRBJ1-2; V gene: TRBV4-1; CDR3 protein: ASSQDAGDGYT
D gene: TRBD2; J gene: TRBJ2-1; V gene: TRBV24-1; CDR3 protein: ATSDLEATSGTYNEQF
D gene: TRBD1; J gene: TRBJ1-6; V gene: TRBV20-1; CDR3 protein: SARQGGYNSPLH
D gene: -; J gene: TRBJ1-5; V gene: TRBV24-1; CDR3 protein: ATSDSKVGQPQH
D gene: -; J gene: TRBJ1-1; V gene: TRBV29-1; CDR3 protein: SYALGGVGTEAF
D gene: -; J gene: TRBJ2-1; V gene: TRBV7-8; CDR3 protein: ASSLTLPGALNEQF
D gene: -; J gene: TRBJ1-6; V gene: TRBV11-2; CDR3 protein: ASSLYNSPLH
D gene: TRBD2; J gene: TRBJ2-1; V gene: TRBV28; CDR3 protein: ASSLLAGDDNEQF
D gene: TRBD1; J gene: TRBJ1-4; V gene: TRBV9; CDR3 protein: ASSGQGRQYGPEKLF
D gene: -; J gene: TRBJ2-7; V gene: TRBV20-1; CDR3 protein: SASWGAYEQY
D gene: -; J gene: TRBJ1-5; V gene: TRBV2; CDR3 protein: ASSVGQGPTQPQH
D gene: -; J gene: TRBJ1-1; V gene: TRBV11-3; CDR3 protein: ASSETRGRAF
D gene: -; J gene: TRBJ1-5; V gene: TRBV28; CDR3 protein: ASSLPGLNQPQH
D gene: -; J gene: TRBJ2-5; V gene: TRBV7-2; CDR3 protein: ASSERRLGGETQY
D gene: -; J gene: TRBJ1-1; V gene: TRBV28; CDR3 protein: ASSPGPTPTEAF
D gene: -; J gene: TRBJ1-5; V gene: TRBV27; CDR3 protein: ASSLTRNQPQH
D gene: -; J gene: TRBJ1-2; V gene: TRBV5-1; CDR3 protein: ASSLDASWNYGYT
D gene: -; J gene: TRBJ1-6; V gene: TRBV2; CDR3 protein: ASSRGANSPLH
D gene: -; J gene: TRBJ2-1; V gene: TRBV28; CDR3 protein: ASSADLAPIYNEQF
D gene: -; J gene: TRBJ1-4; V gene: TRBV19; CDR3 protein: ASQVATNEKLF
D gene: -; J gene: TRBJ1-5; V gene: TRBV12-3/TRBV12-4; CDR3 protein: ASRTGIDQPQH
D gene: TRBD1; J gene: TRBJ2-1; V gene: TRBV5-1; CDR3 protein: ASSSDRGNEQF
D gene: -; J gene: TRBJ1-2; V gene: TRBV27; CDR3 protein: ASSLGDSAIYGYT
D gene: -; J gene: TRBJ1-4; V gene: TRBV6-1; CDR3 protein: ASRETVDNEKLF
D gene: -; J gene: TRBJ2-3; V gene: TRBV30; CDR3 protein: AWSVGPAIGDTQY
D gene: -; J gene: TRBJ2-4; V gene: TRBV12-5; CDR3 protein: ASGLIENKNIQY
D gene: -; J gene: TRBJ1-1; V gene: TRBV7-9; CDR3 protein: ASSFDKGTEAF
D gene: -; J gene: TRBJ1-1; V gene: TRBV6-1; CDR3 protein: ASNHRTVGDTTETF
D gene: TRBD2; J gene: TRBJ2-1; V gene: TRBV7-2; CDR3 protein: ASSLDSGRYEQF
D gene: -; J gene: TRBJ1-2; V gene: TRBV6-1; CDR3 protein: ASTPSGVYGYT
D gene: -; J gene: TRBJ2-5; V gene: TRBV7-9; CDR3 protein: ASSMVEVETQY
D gene: -; J gene: TRBJ1-1; V gene: TRBV7-2; CDR3 protein: ASSRRQPLNTEAF
D gene: TRBD2; J gene: TRBJ2-3; V gene: TRBV9; CDR3 protein: ASSVYLGGSGTDTQY
D gene: -; J gene: TRBJ2-7; V gene: TRBV7-6; CDR3 protein: ASSEGRYEQY
D gene: TRBD1; J gene: TRBJ2-5; V gene: TRBV7-2; CDR3 protein: ASSHMTGGRETQY
D gene: TRBD1; J gene: TRBJ1-2; V gene: TRBV7-9; CDR3 protein: ASIGGGTDLYGYT
D gene: TRBD1; J gene: TRBJ1-4; V gene: TRBV10-3; CDR3 protein: AIRRTGDEKLF